The clone carrying this T cell receptor (beta chain) was counted at least ten times. The entry originates in a study of T cells after yellow fever vaccination. As TCR cDNA was made by 5'RACE template switching, a universal primer site and UMIs were added. From the 5' RACE reads, TCRdb called clonotypes with MiXCR, one entry per CDR3 protein. Of about 69,000 distinct CDR3 sequences in the sample, approximately 6.2% are singletons; the top ten hold roughly 2.3%. V dropped 1 base and J dropped 5 bases, with 18 bases sitting between them. The CDR3 consists of 15 residues. Germline loops: CDR1 GTSNPN, CDR2 SVGIG (reference sequence).

The V and J genes are TRBV30 and TRBJ2-7, with D perhaps TRBD2 (7 bases). The sequenced sample was CD4+ T cells sorted from PBMCs, obtained around 15 days after the first yellow fever vaccination. The receptor comes from a man aged 18-30 years who received the YFV17D yellow fever vaccine. CDR3 nucleotides: TGTGCCTGGAGTGCCGTTTTGTGGGGGGGCAACGAGCAGTACTTC. Its translation: CAWSAVLWGGNEQYF.